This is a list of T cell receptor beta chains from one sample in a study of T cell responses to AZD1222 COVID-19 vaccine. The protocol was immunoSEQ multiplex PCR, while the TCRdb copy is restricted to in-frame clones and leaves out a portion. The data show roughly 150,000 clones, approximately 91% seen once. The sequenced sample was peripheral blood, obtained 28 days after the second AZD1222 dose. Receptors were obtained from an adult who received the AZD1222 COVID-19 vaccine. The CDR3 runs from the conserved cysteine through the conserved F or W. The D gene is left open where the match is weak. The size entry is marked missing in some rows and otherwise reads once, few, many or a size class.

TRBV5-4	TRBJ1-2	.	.	TGTGCCAGCAGCCTCGGGATCGGGGCGGGCTATGGCTACACCTTC	CASSLGIGAGYGYTF
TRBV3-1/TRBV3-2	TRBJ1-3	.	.	TGTGCCAGCAGCCAAGATCCGGTGGGGCAGGGTGGAAACACCATATATTTT	CASSQDPVGQGGNTIYF
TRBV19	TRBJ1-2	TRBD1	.	TGTGCCACCAGGGGGACGGGCATTGGCTACACCTTC	CATRGTGIGYTF
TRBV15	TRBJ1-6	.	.	TGTGCCACCAGCAGAGATGGGACCCGCAGTTCACCCCTCCACTTT	CATSRDGTRSSPLHF
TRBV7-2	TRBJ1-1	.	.	TGTGCCAGCAGCCCGTTGATAGGGGCGGTCACTGAAGCTTTCTTT	CASSPLIGAVTEAFF
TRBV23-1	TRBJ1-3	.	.	TGCGCCAGCAGTCAATTATCCGGGAGGGGCTCTGGAAACACCATATATTTT	CASSQLSGRGSGNTIYF
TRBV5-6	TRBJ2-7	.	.	TGTGCCAGCAGCTTGAGCCTAGTGTTTGGGGCTTACGAGCAGTACTTC	CASSLSLVFGAYEQYF
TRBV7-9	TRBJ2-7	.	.	TGTGCCAGCGGTTGGTCAGGTGGTCAGGTGTCCTACGAGCAGTACTTC	CASGWSGGQVSYEQYF
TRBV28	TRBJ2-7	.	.	TGTGCCAGCAGTTTTGGTATCAACTACGAGCAGTACTTC	CASSFGINYEQYF
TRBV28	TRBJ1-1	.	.	TGTGCCAGCAGTCCTGCTTTGCGATTGATGAACACTGAAGCTTTCTTT	CASSPALRLMNTEAFF
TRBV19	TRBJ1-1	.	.	TGTGCCAGTACCGGGACACTAGTGAACACTGAAGCTTTCTTT	CASTGTLVNTEAFF
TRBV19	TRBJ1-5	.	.	TGTGCCAGTAGGGACTTGGATGGGACCGAAAGCCCCAATCAGCCCCAGCATTTT	CASRDLDGTESPNQPQHF
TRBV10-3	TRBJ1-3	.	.	TGTGCCATCAGAGGCATTCGGGGTGGAAACACCATATATTTT	CAIRGIRGGNTIYF
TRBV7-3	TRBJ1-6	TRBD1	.	TGTGCCAGCAGCTTAGGGACAGGAAATTCACCCCTCCACTTT	CASSLGTGNSPLHF
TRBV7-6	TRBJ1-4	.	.	TGTGCCAGCAGCTTAGTACCGACGGATGAAAAACTGTTTTTT	CASSLVPTDEKLFF
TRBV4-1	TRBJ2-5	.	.	TGCGCCAGCAGCCAAGGAGGCGCAGCTGTATCGGAGACCCAGTACTTC	CASSQGGAAVSETQYF
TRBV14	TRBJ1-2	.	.	TGTGCCAGCACTGAAACCGCAGGCAGCTATGGCTACACCTTC	CASTETAGSYGYTF
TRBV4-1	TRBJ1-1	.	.	TGCGCCAGCAGCCAGGCCCCGGGACTTAGGACCGCTGAAGCTTTCTTT	CASSQAPGLRTAEAFF
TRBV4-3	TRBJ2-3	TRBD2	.	TGCGCCAGCAGCCAAGATTGGGGTGCCGGGGGGAACACAGATACGCAGTATTTT	CASSQDWGAGGNTDTQYF
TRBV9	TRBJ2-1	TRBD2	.	TGTGCCAGCAGCGTTCTAGCGGGAGCTGGGGATGAGCAGTTCTTC	CASSVLAGAGDEQFF
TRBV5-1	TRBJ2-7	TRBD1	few	TGCGCCAGCAGCTTGGCACAGGGGGCGGGAGAGCAGTACTTC	CASSLAQGAGEQYF
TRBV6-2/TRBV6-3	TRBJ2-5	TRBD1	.	TGTGCCAGCAGTAACGACAGGGCCAGGGTGGAGACCCAGTACTTC	CASSNDRARVETQYF
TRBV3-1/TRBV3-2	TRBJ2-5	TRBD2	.	TGTGCCAGCAGCCAAGACCCCGGGGCTAGCGGGAGAGAGACCCAGTACTTC	CASSQDPGASGRETQYF
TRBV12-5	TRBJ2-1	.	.	TGTGCTAGTGGTTTGGCCGGGGGTACTGAGCAGTTCTTC	CASGLAGGTEQFF
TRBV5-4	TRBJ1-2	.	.	TGTGCCAGCAGCTTGGGGAGGTGGGGCCAGGATTGGGTTTATGGCTACACCTTC	CASSLGRWGQDWVYGYTF
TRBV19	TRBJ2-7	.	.	TGTGCCAGTAGTTCGGGACTCCCAGCCTACGAGCAGTACTTC	CASSSGLPAYEQYF
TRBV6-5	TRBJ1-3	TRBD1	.	TGTGCCAGCAGGGACAGGGGGTATACTGGAAACACCATATATTTT	CASRDRGYTGNTIYF
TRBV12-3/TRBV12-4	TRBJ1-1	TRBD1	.	TGTGCCAGCACAAACAGGGGGACTGAAGCTTTCTTT	CASTNRGTEAFF
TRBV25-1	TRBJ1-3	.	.	TGTGCCAGCAGTGGCCCGGTGGTGGGGCCCGCTGGAAACACCATATATTTT	CASSGPVVGPAGNTIYF
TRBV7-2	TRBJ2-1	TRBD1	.	TGTGCCAGCAGCCCCGGGACAGCCTACAATGAGCAGTTCTTC	CASSPGTAYNEQFF
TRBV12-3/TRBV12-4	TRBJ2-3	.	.	TGTGCCAGCAGTTTCAGGGTTGGCGATACGCAGTATTTT	CASSFRVGDTQYF
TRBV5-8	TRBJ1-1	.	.	TGTGCCAGCAGGGGAGGGTACACTGAAGCTTTCTTT	CASRGGYTEAFF
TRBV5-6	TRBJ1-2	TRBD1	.	TGTGCCAGCAGCGCGACAGGGAGGATCTATGGCTACACCTTC	CASSATGRIYGYTF
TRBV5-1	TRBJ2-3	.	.	TGCGCCAGCAGCCAAACAGGGAGCACAGATACGCAGTATTTT	CASSQTGSTDTQYF
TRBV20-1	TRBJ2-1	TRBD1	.	TGCAGTGCTAGTGGGACAGGGGCGGGTGATGAGCAGTTCTTC	CSASGTGAGDEQFF
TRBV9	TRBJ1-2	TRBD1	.	TGTGCCAGCAGCGTAGTTCCGACAGGGATTGATGGCTACACCTTC	CASSVVPTGIDGYTF
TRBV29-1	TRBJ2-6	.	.	TGCAGCGTTGAATACGGACAGCCCTCTGGGGCCAACGTCCTGACTTTC	CSVEYGQPSGANVLTF
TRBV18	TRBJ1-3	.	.	TGTGCCAGCTCACCCGAACTCCTTTCTGGAAACACCATATATTTT	CASSPELLSGNTIYF
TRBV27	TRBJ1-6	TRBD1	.	TGTGCCAGCAGTTTATTGCGACAGGGTATTTATAATTCACCCCTCCACTTT	CASSLLRQGIYNSPLHF
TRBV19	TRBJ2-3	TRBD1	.	TGTGCCAGTAGGGGAGACCGGGACAGACGACTCACAGATACGCAGTATTTT	CASRGDRDRRLTDTQYF
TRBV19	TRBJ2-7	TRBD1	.	TGTGCCAGTAGTGACTCCGGGACAGGGGGCTTCTACGAGCAGTACTTC	CASSDSGTGGFYEQYF
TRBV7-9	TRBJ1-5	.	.	TGTGCCAGCAGCTTAGCGGGGGAGGGCCAGCCCCAGCATTTT	CASSLAGEGQPQHF
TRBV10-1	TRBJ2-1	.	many	TGCGCCAGCAGTAGACAGGCCCCCAGGGATGAGCAGTTCTTC	CASSRQAPRDEQFF
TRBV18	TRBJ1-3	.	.	TGTGCCAGCTCAATAGGACCCAAAGAGTCCGGAAACACCATATATTTT	CASSIGPKESGNTIYF
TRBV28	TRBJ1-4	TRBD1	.	TGTGCCAGCACCCAAGGGACAGGGAATGAAAAACTGTTTTTT	CASTQGTGNEKLFF
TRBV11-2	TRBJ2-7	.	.	TGTGCCAGCAGCTGGGACACCAAAACCTACGAGCAGTACTTC	CASSWDTKTYEQYF
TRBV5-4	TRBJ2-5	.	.	TGTGCCAGCAGCTTGGACGGGCGGAGGTTAGCAGAGACCCAGTACTTC	CASSLDGRRLAETQYF
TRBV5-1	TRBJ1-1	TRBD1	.	TGCGCCAGCAGTTCCCGACAGGGCCCTGAAGCTTTCTTT	CASSSRQGPEAFF
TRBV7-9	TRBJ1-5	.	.	TGTGCCAGCAGTGAATATACGGATCAGCCCCAGCATTTT	CASSEYTDQPQHF
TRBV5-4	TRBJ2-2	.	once	TGTGCCAGCAGCCCCGATTGGCAGGCAGGCACCGGGGAGCTGTTTTTT	CASSPDWQAGTGELFF